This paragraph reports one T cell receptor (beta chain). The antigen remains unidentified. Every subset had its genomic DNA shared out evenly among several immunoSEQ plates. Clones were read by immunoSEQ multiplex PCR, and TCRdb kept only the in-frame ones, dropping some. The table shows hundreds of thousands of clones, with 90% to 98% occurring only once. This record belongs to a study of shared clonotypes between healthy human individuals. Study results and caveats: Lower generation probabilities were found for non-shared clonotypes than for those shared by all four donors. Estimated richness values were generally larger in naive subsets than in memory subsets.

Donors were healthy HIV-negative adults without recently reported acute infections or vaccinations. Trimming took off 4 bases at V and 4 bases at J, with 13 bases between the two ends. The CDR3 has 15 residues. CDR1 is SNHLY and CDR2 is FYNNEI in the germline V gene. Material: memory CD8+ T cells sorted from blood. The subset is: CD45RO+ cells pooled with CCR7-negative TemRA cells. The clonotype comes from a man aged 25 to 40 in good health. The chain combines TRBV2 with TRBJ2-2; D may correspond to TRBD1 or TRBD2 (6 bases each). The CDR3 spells CASSVTGGGTGELFF. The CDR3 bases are TGTGCCAGCAGTGTAACTGGAGGGGGCACCGGGGAGCTGTTTTTT.